The 32 T cell receptor beta chains below all came from one sample that was sequenced in a study of blood T cell repertoires in COVID-19. Using immunoSEQ multiplex PCR, the repertoire was profiled, and TCRdb retains in-frame clones only, with some absent. The data hold about 100,000 clones, with 88% observed a single time. Sequenced sample: peripheral blood. The receptors stem from a human donor in a cohort sampled during active COVID-19.

The genes are TRBV19 and TRBJ1-1, with D maybe TRBD1 (5 bases). The CDR3 totals 14 residues. V lost 6 bases, J lost 1 base, and 12 bases lay in between. Germline V gene lookup returns CDR1 LNHDA and CDR2 SQIVND (reference sequence). This CDR3 is CASRRPTGNTEAFF. CDR3 DNA sequence: TGTGCCAGTAGAAGACCCACAGGGAACACTGAAGCTTTCTTT.

This clone came up a few times. The chain recombines TRBV2 with TRBJ1-6, with D maybe TRBD1 (6 bases). V lost 7 bases and J 7 bases, leaving 17 bases between the germline ends. Per germline, CDR1 SNHLY and CDR2 FYNNEI. CDR3 length: 15 residues. In DNA form, the CDR3 reads TGTGCCAGCACCTCCCGGGGGGCCGAAAATTCACCCCTCCACTTT. It translates to CASTSRGAENSPLHF.

This chain joins TRBV6-5 and TRBJ1-5; tentative D call: TRBD1 (5 bases). Germline loops: CDR1 MNHEY, CDR2 SVGAGI. The CDR3 has 15 amino acids. V dropped 0 bases and J dropped 7 bases, with 13 bases sitting between them. Here the CDR3 reads CASSYSSQGLQPQHF. CDR3 DNA sequence: TGTGCCAGCAGTTACTCGAGCCAGGGCTTGCAGCCCCAGCATTTT.

The V call is TRBV10-1, the J call TRBJ2-3, with 7 bases aligning to TRBD2. The CDR3 has 15 residues. Per germline, CDR1 WNHNN and CDR2 SYGVQD (reference sequence). J gave up 6 bases and V 4 bases, and 10 bases lay outside the gene matches. CDR3 in DNA: TGCGCCAGCAGTGTCAAGCGGGGTAACACCGATACGCAGTATTTT. Its translation: CASSVKRGNTDTQYF.

V is TRBV27 and J is TRBJ2-1; 9 nucleotides match TRBD2. CDR1 is MNHEY and CDR2 is SMNVEV in the germline V gene (reference sequence). Losses at the gene ends were 1 base for V and 3 bases for J; bases not matched to a gene: 10. This CDR3 has 18 amino acids. This CDR3 is CASSLWLAGSRDYNEQFF. The DNA of the CDR3 is TGTGCCAGCAGTTTATGGCTAGCGGGGTCCCGTGACTACAATGAGCAGTTCTTC.

This chain links TRBV5-5 with TRBJ2-6; TRBD2 might be the D (6 bases). This CDR3 has 15 amino acids. In germline, CDR1 is SGHKS, CDR2 YYEKEE (reference sequence). Trimming took 4 bases from V and 1 from J, leaving 9 bases between them. DNA of the CDR3: TGTGCCAGCAGCCGGGCGGGATCTGGGGCCAACGTCCTGACTTTC. Protein product: CASSRAGSGANVLTF.

The chain has TRBV19 and TRBJ2-2, with D hard to call. Trimming stripped 7 bases from V and 1 base from J, with 7 bases between. The CDR3 extends over 13 amino acids. Germline assignment: CDR1 LNHDA and CDR2 SQIVND (reference sequence). DNA of the CDR3: TGTGCCAGTACTCCAGTGAACACCGGGGAGCTGTTTTTT. Its translation is CASTPVNTGELFF.

The J gene is TRBJ2-4, the V gene TRBV2, with 7 bases identical to TRBD1. With 6 bases clipped from V and 1 base from J, the junction kept 12 bases outside the gene matches. CDR1 and CDR2 (germline): SNHLY, FYNNEI. The CDR3 is 17 amino acids. The CDR3 bases are TGTGCCAGCAGCCCTGACAGGGCCTTTTTTGCCAAAAACATTCAGTACTTC. Protein product: CASSPDRAFFAKNIQYF. Together with reference TRBV2 and TRBJ2-4, the CDR3 gives the full variable domain: EPEVTQTPSHQVTQMGQEVILRCVPISNHLYFYWYRQILGQKVEFLVSFYNNEISEKSEIFDDQFSVERPDGSNFTLKIRSTKLEDSAMYFCASSPDRAFFAKNIQYFGAGTRLSVL.

J is TRBJ1-6 and V is TRBV18; D might be TRBD1 (5 bases). Deletions cut 2 bases from V and 7 bases from J, with 6 bases between. This CDR3 has 13 amino acids. Germline V gene data show CDR1 as KGHSH and CDR2 as LQKENI. CDR3 DNA: TGTGCCAGCTCACCAGACAGCAATTCACCCCTCCACTTT. This gives the protein CASSPDSNSPLHF.

This chain links TRBV19 with TRBJ1-2, with D maybe TRBD1 (5 bases). Germline V lookup: CDR1 LNHDA, CDR2 SQIVND (reference sequence). The CDR3 loop spans 16 amino acids. Trimming cost V 0 bases and J 6 bases, with 17 bases left between them. The CDR3 coding sequence is TGTGCCAGTAGTATAGACAGCCTATGGGGCGCGGATGGCTACACCTTC. It is translated as CASSIDSLWGADGYTF.

This rearrangement joins TRBV18 to TRBJ2-5, with 7 bases matching TRBD1. With V trimmed by 4 bases and J by 5 bases, 10 bases remained unmatched. The CDR3 is 15 residues long. Germline V gene sequence: CDR1 KGHSH, CDR2 LQKENI. The CDR3 loop is CASSRDSLVGETQYF. DNA of the CDR3: TGTGCCAGCTCACGGGACAGTTTGGTGGGCGAGACCCAGTACTTC.

This chain connects TRBV4-2 to TRBJ2-1; 8 bases line up with TRBD2. Germline V gene lookup returns CDR1 LGHNA and CDR2 YNFKEQ. V was clipped by 3 bases and J by 0 bases; unmatched bases: 1. There are 15 residues in the CDR3. CDR3 sequence: CASSQSGGSYNEQFF. The DNA for the CDR3 is TGTGCCAGCAGCCAGAGCGGGGGCTCCTACAATGAGCAGTTCTTC.

The chain combines TRBV3-1 (or the pseudogene TRBV3-2) with TRBJ2-6, with D possibly matching TRBD1 (5 bases). Trimming left V 4 bases short and J 0 bases short, with 13 bases between. This CDR3 has 17 residues. Germline values: CDR1 LGHDT, CDR2 YNNKEL (reference sequence). CDR3 sequence (DNA): TGTGCCAGCAGCCGAAGGGCAGGGAACTCTGGGGCCAACGTCCTGACTTTC. Amino acid sequence: CASSRRAGNSGANVLTF.

V gene TRBV5-7 combines with J gene TRBJ2-7, with 7 positions matching TRBD1. TRBV5-7 is placed among ORFs of uncertain function. J lost 0 bases, V lost 4 bases, and 10 bases had no gene match. This CDR3 has 16 amino acids. The CDR3 loop reads CASSPTGTESSYEQYF. Written as DNA, the CDR3 is TGTGCCAGCAGCCCCACCGGGACAGAGAGCTCCTACGAGCAGTACTTC.

The genes are TRBV7-2 and TRBJ1-6, with a possible D match to TRBD1 (5 bases). The CDR3 contains 15 residues. Per the germline V gene, CDR1 is SGHTA and CDR2 is FQGNSA. V lost 7 bases and J 6 bases, leaving 16 bases between the germline ends. The CDR3 nucleotides are TGTGCCAGCACCCCCCAGGGCAGGGTTAATTCACCCCTCCACTTT. Translated: CASTPQGRVNSPLHF. Variable domain in full (rest from reference TRBV7-2 and TRBJ1-6): GAGVSQSPSNKVTEKGKDVELRCDPISGHTALYWYRQSLGQGLEFLIYFQGNSAPDKSGLPSDRFSAERTGGSVSTLTIQRTQQEDSAVYLCASTPQGRVNSPLHFGNGTRLTVT.

This clone occurred once. The chain combines TRBV18 with TRBJ1-1, with no clear D. The germline V gene has CDR1 KGHSH and CDR2 LQKENI. With 5 bases removed from V and 7 bases from J, the gap between germline ends came to 14 bases. The CDR3 extends over 13 amino acids. The CDR3 here is CASSVGSVNEAFF. The DNA for the CDR3 is TGTGCCAGCTCAGTCGGTAGTGTAAATGAAGCTTTCTTT.

This clone showed up just a few times. In nucleotides, the CDR3 is TGCAGTACCCCGCAGGGGGGTGAGCAGTTCTTC. This codes for CSTPQGGEQFF. The chain links TRBV20-1 to TRBJ2-1, with D tentatively TRBD1 (7 bases). CDR3 length: 11 amino acids. Germline values: CDR1 DFQATT, CDR2 SNEGSKA (reference sequence). V was trimmed by 8 bases and J by 9 bases, leaving 14 bases between them.

This chain uses TRBV19 with TRBJ1-1; the D is unclear. The CDR3 is 13 residues long. The V end was cut by 4 bases, the J end by 5 bases, with 11 bases between. Germline CDR1 and CDR2: LNHDA and SQIVND (reference sequence). CDR3 residues: CASSTGVGTEAFF. The CDR3 DNA is TGTGCCAGTAGTACCGGGGTGGGAACTGAAGCTTTCTTT.

This chain uses TRBV16 with TRBJ1-1; D perhaps matches TRBD1 (6 bases). V lost 1 base and J lost 6, with 21 bases in between. The length of the CDR3 is 17 residues. The germline gives CDR1 KGHSY, CDR2 FQNENV. The CDR3 DNA is TGTGCCAGCAGCCAATGGACAGACACCCAAGGCTTGGCTGAAGCTTTCTTT. As protein: CASSQWTDTQGLAEAFF.

The chain carries TRBV27 and TRBJ1-6, with D possibly matching TRBD1 (5 bases). The CDR3 has 14 amino acids. The germline V and J ends were trimmed by 6 bases and 3 bases, with 9 bases remaining between them. From germline, CDR1 is MNHEY and CDR2 SMNVEV (reference sequence). CDR3 DNA: TGTGCCAGCAGGCTAGGGGTCTATAATTCACCCCTCCACTTT. This translates into CASRLGVYNSPLHF.

The J gene is TRBJ2-3, the V gene TRBV10-3, with D perhaps matching TRBD2 (6 bases). Trimming pared 3 bases from V and 0 bases from J, leaving 7 bases between. CDR1 and CDR2 (germline): ENHRY, SYGVKD. The CDR3 spans 14 residues. CDR3 sequence: CAISDGTSTDTQYF. For the CDR3, the DNA is TGTGCCATCAGTGACGGGACTAGCACAGATACGCAGTATTTT.

V and J are TRBV5-1 and TRBJ1-1, with 10 bases that match TRBD1. The trim removed 0 bases at V and 5 bases at J, leaving 4 bases unmatched. Looked up from germline, CDR1 is SGHRS and CDR2 is YFSETQ. This CDR3 has 15 amino acids. As DNA, the CDR3 is TGCGCCAGCAGCTTGGTGGGACAGGGGAGGACTGAAGCTTTCTTT. This gives the protein CASSLVGQGRTEAFF.

In its sample, this clone was seen a few times. The rearrangement links TRBV5-1 to TRBJ2-7, with D perhaps matching TRBD2 (7 bases). This CDR3 region has 16 residues. Germline CDR1 reads SGHRS; CDR2 reads YFSETQ. The V and J ends lost 3 bases and 0 bases respectively, with 16 bases between them. CDR3 amino acids: CASSWSLADSSYEQYF. In DNA, the CDR3 is TGCGCCAGCAGCTGGAGTCTAGCGGACAGCTCCTACGAGCAGTACTTC.

The chain is built from TRBV9 and TRBJ1-2, with a weak D call TRBD1 (5 bases). Per the germline V gene, CDR1 is SGDLS and CDR2 is YYNGEE. V gave up 3 bases and J gave up 4 bases, with 16 bases separating them. This CDR3 is built from 15 residues. CDR3 protein: CASSGGEIGGYGYTF. The CDR3 coding sequence is TGTGCCAGCAGCGGTGGCGAGATCGGGGGCTATGGCTACACCTTC.

The chain recombines TRBV10-2 with TRBJ1-3, with D perhaps matching TRBD1 (6 bases). The CDR3 sequence is 14 residues long. V dropped 3 bases and J dropped 3 bases, with 9 bases sitting between them. The germline V gene encodes CDR1 WSHSY and CDR2 SAAADI. This CDR3 is CASSDRGIGNTIYF. The CDR3 region has the DNA TGCGCCAGCAGTGACAGGGGAATTGGAAACACCATATATTTT.

The genes are TRBV20-1 and TRBJ1-2; weak D call: TRBD1 (6 bases). With 3 bases removed from V and 2 bases from J, the gap between germline ends came to 13 bases. CDR1 and CDR2 (germline): DFQATT, SNEGSKA (reference sequence). The CDR3 has 14 amino acids. In DNA form, the CDR3 reads TGCAGTGCTAGTCGGGACACTACAAACTATGGCTACACCTTC. Translation: CSASRDTTNYGYTF.

V usage is TRBV18 and J usage is TRBJ1-3; D call uncertain. This CDR3 region has 16 residues. Trimming left V 5 bases short and J 0 bases short, with 14 bases between. CDR1 KGHSH and CDR2 LQKENI come from the germline V gene. The CDR3, as DNA: TGTGCCAGCTCAACCGATGCCGGGTCCTCTGGAAACACCATATATTTT. It translates to CASSTDAGSSGNTIYF.

V and J are TRBV3-1 (or the pseudogene TRBV3-2) and TRBJ1-1; D call uncertain. Germline V gene sequence: CDR1 LGHDT, CDR2 YNNKEL (reference sequence). CDR3 size: 14 residues. Trimming pared 3 bases from V and 1 base from J, leaving 9 bases between. The DNA for the CDR3 is TGTGCCAGCAGCCAGCAGGTCTCGAACACTGAAGCTTTCTTT. Its translation is CASSQQVSNTEAFF.

This clone has a handful of counts. The CDR3 here is CASSDPAGRVDEQFF. In DNA, the CDR3 is TGTGCCAGCAGTGATCCGGCGGGGAGGGTGGATGAGCAGTTCTTC. The chain carries TRBV25-1 and TRBJ2-1; 7 bases align to TRBD2. The V segment lost 3 bases and the J segment 8 bases; nucleotides outside the gene matches: 10. Germline CDR1 is MGHDK and CDR2 is SYGVNS. The CDR3 spans 15 residues.

This chain joins TRBV5-1 and TRBJ1-1; D gene uncertain. The CDR3 totals 14 residues. Germline values: CDR1 SGHRS, CDR2 YFSETQ. Trimming removed 5 bases at V and 4 bases at J, with 15 bases between. CDR3 sequence reads: CASRSIFAGTEAFF. The CDR3 DNA reads as TGCGCCAGCAGGTCCATCTTTGCCGGCACTGAAGCTTTCTTT.

The chain uses TRBV7-9 and TRBJ1-2; D call uncertain. The CDR3 is made up of 14 amino acids. With 2 bases removed from V and 2 bases from J, the gap between germline ends came to 9 bases. CDR1 and CDR2 from the germline V gene are SEHNR and FQNEAQ (reference sequence). CDR3: CASSLSPGNYGYTF. The CDR3 nucleotides read TGTGCCAGCAGCTTATCGCCGGGGAACTATGGCTACACCTTC. The full variable domain, in which reference TRBV7-9 and TRBJ1-2 provide the parts outside the CDR3, is DTGVSQNPRHKITKRGQNVTFRCDPISEHNRLYWYRQTLGQGPEFLTYFQNEAQLEKSRLLSDRFSAERPKGSFSTLEIQRTEQGDSAMYLCASSLSPGNYGYTFGSGTRLTVV.

This clone was detected only a few times. The chain has TRBV4-1 and TRBJ1-5; 9 bases match TRBD1. The germline CDR1 and CDR2 sequences are MGHRA and YSYEKL. The V segment lost 3 bases and the J segment 4 bases; nucleotides outside the gene matches: 4. This CDR3 spans 15 amino acids. The CDR3 DNA sequence: TGCGCCAGCAGCCAGGAAGACAGGGGGAATCAGCCCCAGCATTTT. Translating it yields CASSQEDRGNQPQHF.